The 3 T cell receptor beta chains below were found in one sample sequenced in a study of radiotherapy plus CTLA-4 blockade in lung cancer. TCRdb keeps only in-frame clones here, not all; method: immunoSEQ multiplex PCR. The sample records 43,000 or so clones, about three quarters being singletons. Source: peripheral blood, taken from a patient treated with radiotherapy plus ipilimumab. The receptors were gathered from a human donor with non-small cell lung cancer who had a complete response to radiotherapy plus ipilimumab.

V is TRBV6-6 and J is TRBJ2-1; tentative D call: TRBD2 (5 bases). Trimming took 10 bases from V and 2 from J, leaving 18 bases between them. The CDR3 extends over 15 amino acids. In germline, CDR1 is MNHNY, CDR2 SVGAGI (reference sequence). CDR3 protein: CATKQAESAYNEQFF. CDR3 DNA: TGTGCCACCAAGCAAGCGGAGTCGGCCTACAATGAGCAGTTCTTC.

The chain links TRBV19 to TRBJ2-3; D not resolved. Germline-derived CDR1 and CDR2 are LNHDA and SQIVND (reference sequence). The CDR3 spans 12 residues. Trimming left V 11 bases short and J 2 bases short, with 11 bases between. The CDR3 DNA reads TGTGCCCCGCGGCGTGCCACAGATACGCAGTATTTT. Its translation is CAPRRATDTQYF.

This sequence joins TRBV18 and TRBJ1-6; D unresolved. CDR1 and CDR2 from the germline V gene are KGHSH and LQKENI. The V end was cut by 6 bases, the J end by 0 bases, with 12 bases between. The CDR3 runs 16 residues. CDR3 residues: CASSLQEDSYNSPLHF. The DNA for the CDR3 is TGTGCCAGCTCGCTCCAGGAGGACTCCTATAATTCACCCCTCCACTTT.